Below are 12 T cell receptor beta chains sequenced from a single sample in a study of blood T cell repertoires in COVID-19. The protocol was immunoSEQ multiplex PCR, while the TCRdb copy is restricted to in-frame clones and leaves out a portion. This repertoire shows around 130,000 clones, about 80% found once; its top ten account for over 7%. Input material: peripheral blood. The receptors stem from a human donor in a cohort sampled during active COVID-19.

The CDR3 nucleotides read TGCGCCAGCAGCCCCGGACATGTCCAGAGCTCCTACGAGCAGTACTTC. This codes for CASSPGHVQSSYEQYF. The rearrangement uses TRBV5-1 and TRBJ2-7, with D perhaps TRBD1 (5 bases). This CDR3 comprises 16 residues. Between the trimmed V and J ends, which lost 4 bases and 0 bases, there was a span of 17 bases. Germline CDR1 SGHRS, CDR2 YFSETQ. The entire variable domain, with the rest obtained from reference TRBV5-1 and TRBJ2-7, is as follows: KAGVTQTPRYLIKTRGQQVTLSCSPISGHRSVSWYQQTPGQGLQFLFEYFSETQRNKGNFPGRFSGRQFSNSRSEMNVSTLELGDSALYLCASSPGHVQSSYEQYFGPGTRLTVT.

This rearrangement joins TRBV9 to TRBJ2-7; 10 bases are a match to TRBD1. The CDR3 spans 15 residues. V lost 3 bases to trimming and J lost 5 bases; unmatched junction nucleotides: 8. CDR1 is SGDLS and CDR2 is YYNGEE in the germline V gene. The CDR3 reads CASSGPGTGVDEQYF. DNA for the CDR3: TGTGCCAGCAGCGGTCCCGGGACAGGGGTGGACGAGCAGTACTTC.

V is TRBV14 and J is TRBJ2-7; the D gene is possibly TRBD2 (5 bases). V lost 4 bases to trimming and J lost 0 bases, with 13 bases between them. The CDR3 consists of 15 residues. Germline V CDR1 and CDR2: SGHDN, FVKESK. The CDR3 region has the DNA TGTGCCAGCAGCCGGTATTCTGGGAGCTCCTACGAGCAGTACTTC. Residues: CASSRYSGSSYEQYF. Full variable domain (remainder filled in from reference TRBV14 and TRBJ2-7): EAGVTQFPSHSVIEKGQTVTLRCDPISGHDNLYWYRRVMGKEIKFLLHFVKESKQDESGMPNNRFLAERTGGTYSTLKVQPAELEDSGVYFCASSRYSGSSYEQYFGPGTRLTVT.

This clone has only one observation. V gene TRBV28 combines with J gene TRBJ1-1; 7 bases fit TRBD1. Germline CDR1 reads MDHEN; CDR2 reads SYDVKM. The CDR3 extends over 14 amino acids. The trim removed 6 bases at V and 0 bases at J, leaving 4 bases unmatched. CDR3 nucleotides: TGTGCCAGCAGCTCGGGACAGATGAACACTGAAGCTTTCTTT. It encodes CASSSGQMNTEAFF.

The rearrangement links TRBV10-3 to TRBJ1-3; maybe TRBD1 (6 bases). The CDR3 loop spans 16 amino acids. Germline V CDR1 and CDR2: ENHRY, SYGVKD. V lost 6 bases and J lost 0, with 15 bases in between. The CDR3 bases are TGTGCCATCAGCTCGGGGTGGGGACACTCTGGAAACACCATATATTTT. As protein: CAISSGWGHSGNTIYF.

The chain is built from TRBV5-5 and TRBJ2-7; 12 bases are shared with TRBD1. Per the germline V gene, CDR1 is SGHKS and CDR2 is YYEKEE (reference sequence). CDR3 size: 13 residues. Written as DNA, the CDR3 is TGTGCCAGCAGCACCGGGACAGGGACAGGGGGCGAAGTC. It yields the protein CASSTGTGTGGEV.

The chain couples TRBV5-1 to TRBJ1-6; tentatively, D is TRBD1 (6 bases). The V and J ends lost 0 bases and 5 bases respectively, with 9 bases between them. In germline, CDR1 is SGHRS, CDR2 YFSETQ. The CDR3 runs 15 residues. CDR3 nucleotides: TGCGCCAGCAGCTTGGGCGGGGGCAATAATTCACCCCTCCACTTT. Its protein product is CASSLGGGNNSPLHF.

The chain carries TRBV29-1 and TRBJ2-3; TRBD1 agrees at 8 bases. Germline V gives CDR1 SQVTM, CDR2 ANQGSEA. J was trimmed by 3 bases and V by 0 bases; bases with no gene match: 5. The CDR3 spans 15 residues. The CDR3 is CSVEDSDRVTDTQYF. The CDR3 DNA follows: TGCAGCGTTGAAGATTCGGACAGGGTAACAGATACGCAGTATTTT.

V and J are TRBV4-2 and TRBJ1-1; no clear D. Germline-derived CDR1 and CDR2 are LGHNA and YNFKEQ. The CDR3 length is 15 residues. V lost 0 bases and J lost 3, with 11 bases in between. The CDR3 spells CASSQDYRRDTEAFF. The CDR3 DNA reads as TGTGCCAGCAGCCAAGATTACAGACGAGACACTGAAGCTTTCTTT.

This chain uses TRBV6-4 with TRBJ1-2; TRBD1 matches 9 bases. After removal of 0 bases from V and 4 bases from J, the junction contained 3 bases not matched to a gene. The CDR3 covers 15 residues. Germline V gene lookup returns CDR1 MRHNA and CDR2 SNTAGT. CDR3 loop: CASSDSGTGSYGYTF. CDR3 coding DNA: TGTGCCAGCAGTGACTCAGGGACAGGGTCCTATGGCTACACCTTC.

This clone was counted once. CDR3 sequence: CASSLAVSAYEQYF. The CDR3 nucleotides read TGTGCCAGCAGCTTAGCGGTTAGTGCCTACGAGCAGTACTTC. The chain couples TRBV7-6 to TRBJ2-7, with unresolved D. This CDR3 has 14 residues. Germline values: CDR1 SGHVS, CDR2 FNYEAQ. V was cut by 0 bases and J by 2 bases, with 8 bases left in between.

The chain is built from TRBV5-1 and TRBJ1-3; weak D call: TRBD1 (6 bases). Between the trimmed V and J ends, which lost 5 bases and 0 bases, there was a span of 9 bases. The CDR3 contains 14 residues. Germline V gene sequence: CDR1 SGHRS, CDR2 YFSETQ. CDR3 loop: CASSQQGSGNTIYF. The CDR3 DNA follows: TGCGCCAGCAGTCAACAGGGCTCTGGAAACACCATATATTTT.